This TCR beta chain was documented in a study of blood T cells in healthy people across ages. A second 7 to 11 cycle PCR used barcoded and J-beta primers. TCRdb called the 5' RACE reads again in MiXCR, with one record for every CDR3 protein. This sample yields some 890,000 distinct CDR3 sequences, of which about 29% are seen a single time; roughly 10% belongs to the top ten. V shed 1 base and J shed 7 bases, with 7 bases lying between them. Germline V gene data show CDR1 as LGHDT and CDR2 as YNNKEL (reference sequence). The CDR3 spans 12 residues. This clonotype was seen repeatedly, ten times or more. A further study also used this sample, focusing on T cells of mothers and their children.

This TCR was sampled from a woman in her thirties or forties in good health. The chain couples TRBV3-1 to TRBJ1-2; D uncertain. The sample consisted of blood. CDR3: CASSQVATGYTF. The CDR3 DNA follows: TGTGCCAGCAGCCAAGTAGCCACTGGCTACACCTTC.